This TCR beta chain was captured in a study of T cell clonotyping in hematopoietic cell transplantation. V lost 0 bases and J lost 8, with 8 bases in between. Germline CDR1 SGHTA, CDR2 FQGTGA. This CDR3 is built from 13 residues. Broader study findings: Graft donor and pretransplant recipient Inverse Simpson Index values predicted broader posttransplant TCR diversity. Cells were unsorted, so CD4 and CD8 contributions were not separated. Pathologically expanded recipient clonotypes increased progressively from day 30 to day 180 as diversity fell.

This clone was detected only a few times. Its matching antigen is unknown. Libraries were prepared by immunoSEQ multiplex PCR; TCRdb keeps only in-frame clonotypes and omits some of them. This repertoire shows 4,500 to 5,000 clones, 90% found once; its top ten account for over 4.5%. Sequencing was carried out using peripheral blood mononuclear cells. The J gene is TRBJ2-1, the V gene TRBV7-3, with D possibly matching TRBD2 (5 bases). This receptor was taken from a man aged 40-55 years in good health. Some clones in this sample may be carry-over from other donors' samples. The DNA for the CDR3 is TGTGCCAGCAGCTTAACCCCCGGGGATGAGCAGTTCTTC. Translating it yields CASSLTPGDEQFF.